These 21 T cell receptor beta chains originate from one sample sequenced in a study of response to subunit inactivated influenza vaccine. TCRdb re-analysed the RT-PCR reads in MiXCR, keeping a single row per CDR3 protein. The data contain a few hundred thousand distinct CDR3 sequences, approximately 10% of them seen just once; the ten biggest clones take up approximately 11%. These same records also appear under a second study, on T cells expressing NK-cell markers. From that study: UMIs were included in TCR beta cDNA generated by 5'RACE template switching.

The sequences come from PBMCs from blood, collected on the day of vaccination. The receptors were sampled from a middle-aged man who received an inactivated influenza vaccine.

This clonotype has a handful of counts. The gene calls are TRBV6-2 or TRBV6-3 and TRBJ1-1; 9 bases fit TRBD1. The CDR3 contains 17 residues. Germline V gives CDR1 MNHEY, CDR2 SVGEGT. J gave up 0 bases and V 7 bases, and 12 bases lay outside the gene matches. This CDR3 reads CASTSYRGPSMNTEAFF. The CDR3 DNA follows: TGTGCCAGCACTAGTTACAGGGGGCCTTCTATGAACACTGAAGCTTTCTTT.

The chain carries TRBV20-1 and TRBJ2-5; D is undetermined. V gave up 1 base and J gave up 4 bases, with 16 bases separating them. Germline values: CDR1 DFQATT, CDR2 SNEGSKA (reference sequence). The CDR3 spans 15 residues. CDR3 sequence reads: CSARVRAGRRETQYF. The CDR3 DNA sequence: TGCAGTGCTAGAGTCCGGGCAGGCCGCCGAGAGACCCAGTACTTC.

This clonotype was found a few times. The chain uses TRBV7-2 and TRBJ2-5, with 9 bases that match TRBD2. There are 14 residues in the CDR3. Germline CDR1 reads SGHTA; CDR2 reads FQGNSA. After removal of 6 bases from V and 3 bases from J, the junction contained 5 bases not matched to a gene. In nucleotides, the CDR3 is TGTGCCAGCAGGAGCGGGGGGCTAAAAGAGACCCAGTACTTC. Translation gives CASRSGGLKETQYF. Full variable domain (missing parts from reference TRBV7-2 and TRBJ2-5): GAGVSQSPSNKVTEKGKDVELRCDPISGHTALYWYRQSLGQGLEFLIYFQGNSAPDKSGLPSDRFSAERTGGSVSTLTIQRTQQEDSAVYLCASRSGGLKETQYFGPGTRLLVL.

The chain has TRBV4-2 and TRBJ2-7; tentative D call: TRBD2 (5 bases). The CDR3 has 16 residues. Germline assignment: CDR1 LGHNA and CDR2 YNFKEQ. With 0 bases removed from V and 6 bases from J, the gap between germline ends came to 18 bases. The CDR3 bases are TGTGCCAGCAGCCAAGATATGAGAGGGTTCCCTCTCGAGCAGTACTTC. This gives the protein CASSQDMRGFPLEQYF.

The chain is built from TRBV5-1 and TRBJ2-5, with D possibly called TRBD1 or TRBD2 (6 bases each). CDR3 length: 14 residues. CDR1 is SGHRS, CDR2 YFSETQ, per germline. The germline V and J ends were trimmed by 1 base and 4 bases, with 11 bases remaining between them. CDR3 in DNA: TGCGCCAGCAGCTTGTCGGGGGCAAGAGAGACCCAGTACTTC. This encodes CASSLSGARETQYF.

The V and J genes are TRBV20-1 and TRBJ2-1; D not resolved. Germline-derived CDR1 and CDR2 are DFQATT and SNEGSKA (reference sequence). CDR3 length: 11 residues. Deletions cut 3 bases from V and 6 bases from J, with 6 bases between. Here the CDR3 DNA reads TGCAGTGCTAGGGGATTCAATGAGCAGTTCTTC. Translated, it gives CSARGFNEQFF.

The genes are TRBV5-1 and TRBJ2-3; 7 bases fit TRBD2. Germline values: CDR1 SGHRS, CDR2 YFSETQ. Germline trimming cut 5 bases from V and 0 bases from J; bases unmatched to any gene: 12. This CDR3 comprises 17 residues. The CDR3 here is CASRLLAVAVSTDTQYF. CDR3 coding DNA: TGCGCCAGCAGACTTCTAGCGGTAGCGGTGAGCACAGATACGCAGTATTTT.

This clonotype was counted between two and nine times. The chain combines TRBV2 with TRBJ2-1; D gene unclear. Looked up from germline, CDR1 is SNHLY and CDR2 is FYNNEI. The CDR3 covers 13 residues. V was cut by 1 base and J by 7 bases, with 8 bases left in between. CDR3 residues: CASSEGMVNEQFF. In DNA form, the CDR3 reads TGTGCCAGCAGTGAAGGGATGGTGAATGAGCAGTTCTTC. The full variable domain, rest sourced from reference TRBV2 and TRBJ2-1, is EPEVTQTPSHQVTQMGQEVILRCVPISNHLYFYWYRQILGQKVEFLVSFYNNEISEKSEIFDDQFSVERPDGSNFTLKIRSTKLEDSAMYFCASSEGMVNEQFFGPGTRLTVL.

Written as DNA, the CDR3 is TGTGCCAGCAGTGAGATAGATACGCAGTATTTT. As protein: CASSEIDTQYF. The chain is built from TRBV2 and TRBJ2-3; D gene ambiguous. V was clipped by 3 bases and J by 5 bases, with 3 bases between them. CDR3 length: 11 amino acids. The germline CDR1 and CDR2 sequences are SNHLY and FYNNEI.

The chain employs TRBV12-3 or TRBV12-4 and TRBJ2-1, with D possibly being TRBD1 (6 bases). Trimming took off 3 bases at V and 1 base at J, with 13 bases between the two ends. This CDR3 has 16 residues. As DNA, the CDR3 is TGTGCCAGCAGTTTTCGGGTCAGGGGATCCTACAATGAGCAGTTCTTC. Translated, it gives CASSFRVRGSYNEQFF.

V is TRBV5-1 and J is TRBJ2-5; possibly TRBD1 for D (5 bases). This CDR3 region has 14 residues. V gave up 1 base and J gave up 4 bases, with 11 bases separating them. The germline V gene has CDR1 SGHRS and CDR2 YFSETQ. CDR3 nucleotides: TGCGCCAGCAGCTTGCCAGGGTCGATAGAGACCCAGTACTTC. Translation gives CASSLPGSIETQYF.

The chain recombines TRBV6-2 or TRBV6-3 with TRBJ2-3; D may be TRBD1 (6 bases). CDR1 MNHEY and CDR2 SVGEGT come from the germline V gene. The ends were cut back, 5 bases at V and 0 bases at J, with 24 bases in the middle. This CDR3 spans 19 amino acids. As DNA, the CDR3 is TGTGCCAGCAGTACAGATCCACTACAGGGCCAATCGAGCACAGATACGCAGTATTTT. Encoded protein: CASSTDPLQGQSSTDTQYF.

Here the CDR3 reads CSAPSVDGLNSYEQYF. In nucleotides, the CDR3 is TGCAGTGCTCCATCTGTTGACGGGTTGAACTCCTACGAGCAGTACTTC. V is TRBV20-1 and J is TRBJ2-7; no clear D gene. Germline V CDR1 and CDR2: DFQATT, SNEGSKA (reference sequence). The CDR3 covers 16 residues. The V gene lost 5 bases and the J gene lost 0 bases, with 20 bases spanning the gap.

A few counts support this clonotype. The rearrangement links TRBV28 to TRBJ2-2; TRBD1 matches at 7 bases. CDR1 and CDR2 (germline): MDHEN, SYDVKM. The CDR3 contains 14 residues. The ends lost 8 bases at V and 7 bases at J; junction bases unmatched: 10. CDR3 sequence reads: CASYTGQLVGELFF. The CDR3 DNA is TGTGCCAGCTACACGGGACAGCTTGTCGGGGAGCTGTTTTTT.

In its sample, this clonotype was seen many times. The chain carries TRBV5-1 and TRBJ2-2; tentative D call: TRBD2 (5 bases). V gave up 4 bases and J gave up 5 bases, with 9 bases separating them. The V gene's germline CDR1 is SGHRS and CDR2 YFSETQ. The CDR3 runs 13 residues. CDR3 protein: CASSPRTTGELFF. The CDR3, as DNA: TGCGCCAGCAGCCCCAGGACTACCGGGGAGCTGTTTTTT.

This clonotype was found a few times. The rearrangement joins TRBV12-3 or TRBV12-4 to TRBJ1-3; no firm D call. Trimming cost V 7 bases and J 4 bases, with 8 bases left between them. This CDR3 comprises 12 residues. CDR3: CASTYPGNTIYF. DNA of the CDR3: TGTGCCAGCACCTATCCAGGAAACACCATATATTTT.

The V gene is TRBV30, the J gene TRBJ2-2; D tentatively fits TRBD1 or TRBD2 (5 bases each). CDR3 length: 16 residues. Germline values: CDR1 GTSNPN, CDR2 SVGIG (reference sequence). Trimming pared 0 bases from V and 3 bases from J, leaving 14 bases between. The CDR3 nucleotides read TGTGCCTGGAGTGTATTTATTGAGGGGCACACCGGGGAGCTGTTTTTT. Protein sequence: CAWSVFIEGHTGELFF.

The rearrangement joins TRBV10-3 to TRBJ1-1, with D perhaps TRBD1 (5 bases). Germline V gene lookup returns CDR1 ENHRY and CDR2 SYGVKD. V shed 2 bases and J shed 2 bases, with 6 bases lying between them. CDR3 size: 13 residues. The CDR3 DNA sequence: TGTGCCATCAGTGAGACAGGAAACACTGAAGCTTTCTTT. Translated, it gives CAISETGNTEAFF.

This clonotype was recorded at least ten times. This chain uses TRBV11-2 with TRBJ2-3, with TRBD2 identical over 15 bases. The trim removed 5 bases at V and 1 base at J, leaving 10 bases unmatched. The germline V gene encodes CDR1 SGHAT and CDR2 FQNNGV. This CDR3 has 19 residues. The CDR3 region has the DNA TGTGCCAGCAGCGTCCGCGGACTAGCGGGGGGGCTTGGCACAGATACGCAGTATTTT. Translated: CASSVRGLAGGLGTDTQYF. Filled out from reference TRBV11-2 and TRBJ2-3, the complete variable domain reads EAGVAQSPRYKIIEKRQSVAFWCNPISGHATLYWYQQILGQGPKLLIQFQNNGVVDDSQLPKDRFSAERLKGVDSTLKIQPAKLEDSAVYLCASSVRGLAGGLGTDTQYFGPGTRLTVL.

This chain connects TRBV5-4 to TRBJ1-3, with D unresolved. Germline V gene lookup returns CDR1 SGHNT and CDR2 YYREEE (reference sequence). The CDR3 covers 12 residues. The ends were cut back, 3 bases at V and 6 bases at J, with 7 bases in the middle. For the CDR3, the DNA is TGTGCCAGCAGCTCGTCGAAAAACACCATATATTTT. Translated: CASSSSKNTIYF.

This clonotype was recorded at least ten times. The genes are TRBV10-3 and TRBJ2-7; D unclear. Germline values: CDR1 ENHRY, CDR2 SYGVKD. There are 12 residues in the CDR3. V dropped 5 bases and J dropped 4 bases, with 9 bases sitting between them. In DNA, the CDR3 is TGTGCCATCAGTCTTGACCGATACGAGCAGTACTTC. It is translated as CAISLDRYEQYF.